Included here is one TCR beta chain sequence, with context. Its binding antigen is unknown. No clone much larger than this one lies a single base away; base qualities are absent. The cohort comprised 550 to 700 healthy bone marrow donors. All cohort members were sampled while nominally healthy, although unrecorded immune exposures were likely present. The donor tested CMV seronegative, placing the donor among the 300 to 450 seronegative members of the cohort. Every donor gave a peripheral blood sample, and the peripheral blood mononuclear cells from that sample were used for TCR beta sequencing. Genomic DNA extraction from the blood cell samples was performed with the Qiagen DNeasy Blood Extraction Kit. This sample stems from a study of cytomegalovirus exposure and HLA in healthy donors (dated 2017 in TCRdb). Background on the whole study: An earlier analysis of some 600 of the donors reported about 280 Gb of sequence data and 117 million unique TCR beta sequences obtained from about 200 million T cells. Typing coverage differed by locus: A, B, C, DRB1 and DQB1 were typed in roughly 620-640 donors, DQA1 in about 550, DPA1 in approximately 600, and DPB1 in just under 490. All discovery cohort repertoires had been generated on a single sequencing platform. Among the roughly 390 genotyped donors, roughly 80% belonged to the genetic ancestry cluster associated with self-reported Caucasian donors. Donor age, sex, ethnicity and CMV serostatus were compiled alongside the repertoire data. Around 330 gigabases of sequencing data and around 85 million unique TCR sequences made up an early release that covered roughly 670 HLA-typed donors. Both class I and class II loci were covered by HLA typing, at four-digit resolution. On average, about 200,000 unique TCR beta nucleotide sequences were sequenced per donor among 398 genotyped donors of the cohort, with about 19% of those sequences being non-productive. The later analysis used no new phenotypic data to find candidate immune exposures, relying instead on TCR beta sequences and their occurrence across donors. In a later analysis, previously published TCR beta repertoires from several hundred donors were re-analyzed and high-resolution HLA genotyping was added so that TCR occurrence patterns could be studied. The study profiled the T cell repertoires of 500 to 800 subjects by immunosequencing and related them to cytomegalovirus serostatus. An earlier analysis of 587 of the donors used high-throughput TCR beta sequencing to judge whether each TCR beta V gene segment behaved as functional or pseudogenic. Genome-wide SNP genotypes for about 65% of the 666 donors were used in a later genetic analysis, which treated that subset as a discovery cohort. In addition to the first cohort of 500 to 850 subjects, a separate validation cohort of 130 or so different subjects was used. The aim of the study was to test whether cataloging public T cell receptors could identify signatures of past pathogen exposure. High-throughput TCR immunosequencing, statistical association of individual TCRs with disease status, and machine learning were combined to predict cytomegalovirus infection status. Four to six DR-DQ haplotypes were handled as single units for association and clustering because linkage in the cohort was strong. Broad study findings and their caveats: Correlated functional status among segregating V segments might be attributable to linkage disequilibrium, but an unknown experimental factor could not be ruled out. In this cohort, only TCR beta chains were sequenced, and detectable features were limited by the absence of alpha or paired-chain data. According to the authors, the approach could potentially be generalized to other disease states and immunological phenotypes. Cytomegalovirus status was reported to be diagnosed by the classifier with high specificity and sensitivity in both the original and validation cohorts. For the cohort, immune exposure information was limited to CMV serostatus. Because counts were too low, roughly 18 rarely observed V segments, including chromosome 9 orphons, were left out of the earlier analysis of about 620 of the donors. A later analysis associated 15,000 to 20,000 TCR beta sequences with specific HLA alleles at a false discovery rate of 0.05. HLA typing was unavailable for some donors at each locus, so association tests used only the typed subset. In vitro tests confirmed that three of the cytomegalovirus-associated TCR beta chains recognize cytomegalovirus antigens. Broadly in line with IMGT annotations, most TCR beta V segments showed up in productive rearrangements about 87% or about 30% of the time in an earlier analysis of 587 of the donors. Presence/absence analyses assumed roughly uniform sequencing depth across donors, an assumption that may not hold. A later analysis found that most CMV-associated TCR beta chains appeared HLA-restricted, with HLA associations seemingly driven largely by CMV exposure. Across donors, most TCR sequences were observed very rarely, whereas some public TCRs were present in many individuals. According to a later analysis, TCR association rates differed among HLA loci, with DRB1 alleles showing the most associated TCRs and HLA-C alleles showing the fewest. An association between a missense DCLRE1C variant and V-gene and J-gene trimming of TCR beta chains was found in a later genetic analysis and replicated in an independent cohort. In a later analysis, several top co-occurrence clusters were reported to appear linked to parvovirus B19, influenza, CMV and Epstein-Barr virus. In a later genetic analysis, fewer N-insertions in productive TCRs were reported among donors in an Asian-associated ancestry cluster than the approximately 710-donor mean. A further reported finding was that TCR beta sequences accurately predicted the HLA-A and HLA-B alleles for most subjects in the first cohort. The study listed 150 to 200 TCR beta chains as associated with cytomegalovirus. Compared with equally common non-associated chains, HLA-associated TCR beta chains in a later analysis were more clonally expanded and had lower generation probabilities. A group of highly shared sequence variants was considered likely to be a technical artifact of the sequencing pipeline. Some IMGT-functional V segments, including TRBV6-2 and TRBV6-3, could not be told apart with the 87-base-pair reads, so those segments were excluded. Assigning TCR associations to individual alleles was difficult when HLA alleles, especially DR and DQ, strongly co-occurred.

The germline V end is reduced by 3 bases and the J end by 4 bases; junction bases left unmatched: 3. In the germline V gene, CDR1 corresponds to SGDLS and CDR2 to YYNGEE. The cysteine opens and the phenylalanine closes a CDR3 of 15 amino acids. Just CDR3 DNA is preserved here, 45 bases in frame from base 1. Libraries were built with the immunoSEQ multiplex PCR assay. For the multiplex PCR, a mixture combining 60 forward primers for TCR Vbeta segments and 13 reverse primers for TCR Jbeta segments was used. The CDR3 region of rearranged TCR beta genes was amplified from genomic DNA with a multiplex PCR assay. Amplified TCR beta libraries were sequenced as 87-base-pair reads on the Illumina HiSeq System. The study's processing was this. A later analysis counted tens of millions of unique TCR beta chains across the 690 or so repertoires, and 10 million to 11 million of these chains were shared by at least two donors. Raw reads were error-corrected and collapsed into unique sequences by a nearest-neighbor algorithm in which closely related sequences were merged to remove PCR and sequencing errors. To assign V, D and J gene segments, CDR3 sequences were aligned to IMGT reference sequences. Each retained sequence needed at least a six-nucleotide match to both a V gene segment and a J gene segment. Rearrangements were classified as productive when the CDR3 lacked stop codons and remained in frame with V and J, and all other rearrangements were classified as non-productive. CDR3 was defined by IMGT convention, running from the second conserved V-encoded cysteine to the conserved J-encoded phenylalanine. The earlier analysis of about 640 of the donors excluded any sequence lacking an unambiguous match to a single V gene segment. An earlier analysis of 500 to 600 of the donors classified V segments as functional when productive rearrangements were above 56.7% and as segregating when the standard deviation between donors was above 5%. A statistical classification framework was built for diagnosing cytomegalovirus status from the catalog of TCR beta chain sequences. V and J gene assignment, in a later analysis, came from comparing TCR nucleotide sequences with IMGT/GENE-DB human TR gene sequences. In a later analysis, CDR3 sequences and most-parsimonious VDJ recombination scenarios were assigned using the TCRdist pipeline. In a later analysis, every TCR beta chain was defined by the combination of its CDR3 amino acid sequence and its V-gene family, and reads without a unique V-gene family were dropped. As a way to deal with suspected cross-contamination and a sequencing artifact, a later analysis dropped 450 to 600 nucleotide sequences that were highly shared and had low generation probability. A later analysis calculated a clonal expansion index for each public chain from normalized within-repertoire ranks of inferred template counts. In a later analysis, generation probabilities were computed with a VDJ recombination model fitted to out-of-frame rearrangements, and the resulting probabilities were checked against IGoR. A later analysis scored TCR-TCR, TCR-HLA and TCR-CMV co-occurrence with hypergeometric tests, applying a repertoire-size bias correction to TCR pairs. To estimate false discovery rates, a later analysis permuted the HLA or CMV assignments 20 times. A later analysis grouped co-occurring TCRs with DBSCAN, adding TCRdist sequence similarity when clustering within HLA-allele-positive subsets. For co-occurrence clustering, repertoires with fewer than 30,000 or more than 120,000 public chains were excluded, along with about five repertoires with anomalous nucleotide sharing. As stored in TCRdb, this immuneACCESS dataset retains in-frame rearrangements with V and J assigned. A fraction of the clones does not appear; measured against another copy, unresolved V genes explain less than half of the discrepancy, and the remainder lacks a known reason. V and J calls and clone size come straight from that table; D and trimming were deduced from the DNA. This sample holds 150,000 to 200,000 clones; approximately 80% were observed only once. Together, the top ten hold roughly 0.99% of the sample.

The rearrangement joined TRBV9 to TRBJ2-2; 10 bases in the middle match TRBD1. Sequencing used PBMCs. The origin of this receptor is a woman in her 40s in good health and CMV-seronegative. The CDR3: CASSAGTGATGELFF. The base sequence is TGTGCCAGCAGCGCCGGGACAGGGGCCACCGGGGAGCTGTTTTTT.